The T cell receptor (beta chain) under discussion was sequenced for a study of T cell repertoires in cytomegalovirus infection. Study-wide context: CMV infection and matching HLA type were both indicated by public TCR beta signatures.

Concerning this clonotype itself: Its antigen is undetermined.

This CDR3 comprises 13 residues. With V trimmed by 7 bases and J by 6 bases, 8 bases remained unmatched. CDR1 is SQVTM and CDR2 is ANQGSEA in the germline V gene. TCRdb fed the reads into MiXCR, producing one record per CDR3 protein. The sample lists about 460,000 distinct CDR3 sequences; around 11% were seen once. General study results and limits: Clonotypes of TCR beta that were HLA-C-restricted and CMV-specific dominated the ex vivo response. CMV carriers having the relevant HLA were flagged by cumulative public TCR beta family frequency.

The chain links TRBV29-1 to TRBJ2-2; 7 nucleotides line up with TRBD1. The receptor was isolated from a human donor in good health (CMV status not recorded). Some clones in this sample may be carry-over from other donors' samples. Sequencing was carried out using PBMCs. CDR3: CSGQWDRSGELFF. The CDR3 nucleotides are TGCAGCGGCCAGTGGGACAGATCCGGGGAGCTGTTTTTT.